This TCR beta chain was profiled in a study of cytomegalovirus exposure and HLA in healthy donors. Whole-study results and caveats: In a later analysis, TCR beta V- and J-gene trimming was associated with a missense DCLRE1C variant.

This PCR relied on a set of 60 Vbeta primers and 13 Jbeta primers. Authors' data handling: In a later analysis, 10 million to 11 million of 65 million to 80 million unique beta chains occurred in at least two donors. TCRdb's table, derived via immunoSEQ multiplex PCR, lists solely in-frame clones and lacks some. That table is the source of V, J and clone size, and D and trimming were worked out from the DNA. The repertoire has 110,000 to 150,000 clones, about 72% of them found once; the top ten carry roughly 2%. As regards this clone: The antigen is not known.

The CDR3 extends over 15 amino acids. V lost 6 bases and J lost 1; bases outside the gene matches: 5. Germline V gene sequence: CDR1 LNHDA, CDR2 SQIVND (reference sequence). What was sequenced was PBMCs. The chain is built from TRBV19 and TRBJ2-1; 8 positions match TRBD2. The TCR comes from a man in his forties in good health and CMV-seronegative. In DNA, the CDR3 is TGTGCCAGTAGAAGACGGGAGGGATCCTACAATGAGCAGTTCTTC. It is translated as CASRRREGSYNEQFF.